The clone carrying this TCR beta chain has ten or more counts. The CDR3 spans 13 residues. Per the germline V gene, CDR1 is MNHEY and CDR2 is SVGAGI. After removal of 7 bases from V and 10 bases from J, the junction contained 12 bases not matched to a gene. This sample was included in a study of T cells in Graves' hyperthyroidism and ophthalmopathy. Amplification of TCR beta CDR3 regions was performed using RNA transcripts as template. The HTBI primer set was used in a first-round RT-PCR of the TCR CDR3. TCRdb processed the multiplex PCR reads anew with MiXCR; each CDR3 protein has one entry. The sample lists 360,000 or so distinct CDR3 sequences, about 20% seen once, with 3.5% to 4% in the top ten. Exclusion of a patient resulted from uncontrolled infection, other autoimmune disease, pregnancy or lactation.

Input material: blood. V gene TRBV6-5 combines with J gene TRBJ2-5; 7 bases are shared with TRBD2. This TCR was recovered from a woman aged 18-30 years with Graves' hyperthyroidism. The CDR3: CASMGVGREGQYF. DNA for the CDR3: TGTGCCAGCATGGGGGTCGGTAGGGAGGGCCAGTACTTC.